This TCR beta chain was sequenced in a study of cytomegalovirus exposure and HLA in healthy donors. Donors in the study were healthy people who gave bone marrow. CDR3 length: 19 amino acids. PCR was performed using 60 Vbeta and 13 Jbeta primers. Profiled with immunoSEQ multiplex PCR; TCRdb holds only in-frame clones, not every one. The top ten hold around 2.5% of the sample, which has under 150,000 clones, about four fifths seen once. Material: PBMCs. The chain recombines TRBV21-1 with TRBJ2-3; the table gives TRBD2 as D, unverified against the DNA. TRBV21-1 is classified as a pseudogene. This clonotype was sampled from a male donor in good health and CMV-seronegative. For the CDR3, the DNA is TGTGCCAGCAGCAAAGTAGATAGCGGGAGTGGTTTGGGCACAGATACGCAGTATTTT. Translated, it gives CASSKVDSGSGLGTDTQYF.